These 9 T cell receptor beta chains were sequenced from one sample in a study of cytomegalovirus exposure and HLA in healthy donors. Clones were read by immunoSEQ multiplex PCR, and TCRdb kept only the in-frame ones, dropping some. The table has approximately 240,000 clones, under 95% seen once. The sequenced material came from PBMCs. These receptors came from a young woman in good health and CMV-seronegative.

This chain links TRBV18 with TRBJ2-7, with 12 bases lining up with TRBD1. Unmatched junction bases numbered 15, after V lost 6 bases and J lost 0 bases. Germline lookup yields CDR1 KGHSH and CDR2 LQKENI. This CDR3 contains 19 residues. CDR3 DNA sequence: TGTGCCAGCTCCCTACACCCCCACGGGACAGGGGGCTCCTCCTACGAGCAGTACTTC. Its protein is CASSLHPHGTGGSSYEQYF.

This rearrangement joins TRBV19 to TRBJ1-5; 8 nucleotides match TRBD1. Trimming removed 3 bases from V and 2 bases from J; junction bases left unmatched: 3. Germline V lookup: CDR1 LNHDA, CDR2 SQIVND (reference sequence). The CDR3 consists of 15 residues. CDR3 coding DNA: TGTGCCAGTAGTATCCAGGACAGGGGCAATCAGCCCCAGCATTTT. Amino acid sequence: CASSIQDRGNQPQHF.

A remark on this clone: A much larger clone lies a single base off, so this may be a read error. This sample also contains other DNA sequences that code for the same CDR3. V gene TRBV5-4 combines with J gene TRBJ1-5; TRBD1 matches at 8 bases. Trimming took 4 bases from V and 5 from J; bases not matched to a gene: 2. The CDR3 is 13 amino acids. Germline V gives CDR1 SGHNT, CDR2 YYREEE (reference sequence). As DNA, the CDR3 is TGTGCCAGCAGCCCGGACAGGGATCAGCCCCAGCATTTT. Protein: CASSPDRDQPQHF.

This clone has only one observation. This chain connects TRBV6-1 to TRBJ1-2; no clear D gene. Trimming left V 5 bases short and J 0 bases short, with 10 bases between. Germline lookup yields CDR1 MNHNS and CDR2 SASEGT. The CDR3 contains 14 residues. CDR3 in amino acids: CASSNQRANYGYTF. The CDR3 DNA reads as TGTGCCAGCAGTAACCAGCGGGCTAACTATGGCTACACCTTC.

The chain links TRBV9 to TRBJ1-1; D is unresolved. Germline V CDR1 and CDR2: SGDLS, YYNGEE. V shed 2 bases and J shed 4 bases, with 9 bases lying between them. The length of the CDR3 is 13 residues. CDR3 protein: CASSVVEGTEAFF. CDR3 coding DNA: TGTGCCAGCAGCGTCGTAGAGGGCACTGAAGCTTTCTTT.

The rearrangement joins TRBV6-1 to TRBJ1-5; D gene ambiguous. Trimming took off 6 bases at V and 1 base at J, with 10 bases between the two ends. This CDR3 contains 14 residues. CDR1 and CDR2 from the germline V gene are MNHNS and SASEGT. CDR3 loop: CASRSLVSNQPQHF. CDR3 bases: TGTGCCAGCAGGTCTCTCGTAAGCAATCAGCCCCAGCATTTT.

The CDR3 bases are TGTGCCAGCAGCTACCGGGACAGGCTCCCCCGCGGCTATGGCTACACCTTC. Its protein is CASSYRDRLPRGYGYTF. This chain joins TRBV5-5 and TRBJ1-2; 8 bases are a match to TRBD1. This CDR3 is 17 amino acids long. With V trimmed by 3 bases and J by 4 bases, 14 bases remained unmatched. The germline V gene encodes CDR1 SGHKS and CDR2 YYEKEE (reference sequence).

The J gene is TRBJ2-7, the V gene TRBV27, with D tentatively TRBD2 (6 bases). CDR1 MNHEY and CDR2 SMNVEV come from the germline V gene (reference sequence). V shed 2 bases and J shed 2 bases, with 16 bases lying between them. The CDR3 has 16 amino acids. CDR3 region: CASSLAGTRLAYEQYF. CDR3 nucleotide sequence: TGTGCCAGCAGTTTAGCCGGGACGCGACTAGCCTACGAGCAGTACTTC.

The chain recombines TRBV4-1 with TRBJ2-5; a weak D match, TRBD1 (5 bases). Germline V lookup: CDR1 MGHRA, CDR2 YSYEKL. The CDR3 contains 16 residues. V was pared by 4 bases and J by 0 bases, with 15 bases between. Here the CDR3 DNA reads TGCGCCAGCAGCCCCTCTGGGGCTCGGTACCAAGAGACCCAGTACTTC. Its translation is CASSPSGARYQETQYF.